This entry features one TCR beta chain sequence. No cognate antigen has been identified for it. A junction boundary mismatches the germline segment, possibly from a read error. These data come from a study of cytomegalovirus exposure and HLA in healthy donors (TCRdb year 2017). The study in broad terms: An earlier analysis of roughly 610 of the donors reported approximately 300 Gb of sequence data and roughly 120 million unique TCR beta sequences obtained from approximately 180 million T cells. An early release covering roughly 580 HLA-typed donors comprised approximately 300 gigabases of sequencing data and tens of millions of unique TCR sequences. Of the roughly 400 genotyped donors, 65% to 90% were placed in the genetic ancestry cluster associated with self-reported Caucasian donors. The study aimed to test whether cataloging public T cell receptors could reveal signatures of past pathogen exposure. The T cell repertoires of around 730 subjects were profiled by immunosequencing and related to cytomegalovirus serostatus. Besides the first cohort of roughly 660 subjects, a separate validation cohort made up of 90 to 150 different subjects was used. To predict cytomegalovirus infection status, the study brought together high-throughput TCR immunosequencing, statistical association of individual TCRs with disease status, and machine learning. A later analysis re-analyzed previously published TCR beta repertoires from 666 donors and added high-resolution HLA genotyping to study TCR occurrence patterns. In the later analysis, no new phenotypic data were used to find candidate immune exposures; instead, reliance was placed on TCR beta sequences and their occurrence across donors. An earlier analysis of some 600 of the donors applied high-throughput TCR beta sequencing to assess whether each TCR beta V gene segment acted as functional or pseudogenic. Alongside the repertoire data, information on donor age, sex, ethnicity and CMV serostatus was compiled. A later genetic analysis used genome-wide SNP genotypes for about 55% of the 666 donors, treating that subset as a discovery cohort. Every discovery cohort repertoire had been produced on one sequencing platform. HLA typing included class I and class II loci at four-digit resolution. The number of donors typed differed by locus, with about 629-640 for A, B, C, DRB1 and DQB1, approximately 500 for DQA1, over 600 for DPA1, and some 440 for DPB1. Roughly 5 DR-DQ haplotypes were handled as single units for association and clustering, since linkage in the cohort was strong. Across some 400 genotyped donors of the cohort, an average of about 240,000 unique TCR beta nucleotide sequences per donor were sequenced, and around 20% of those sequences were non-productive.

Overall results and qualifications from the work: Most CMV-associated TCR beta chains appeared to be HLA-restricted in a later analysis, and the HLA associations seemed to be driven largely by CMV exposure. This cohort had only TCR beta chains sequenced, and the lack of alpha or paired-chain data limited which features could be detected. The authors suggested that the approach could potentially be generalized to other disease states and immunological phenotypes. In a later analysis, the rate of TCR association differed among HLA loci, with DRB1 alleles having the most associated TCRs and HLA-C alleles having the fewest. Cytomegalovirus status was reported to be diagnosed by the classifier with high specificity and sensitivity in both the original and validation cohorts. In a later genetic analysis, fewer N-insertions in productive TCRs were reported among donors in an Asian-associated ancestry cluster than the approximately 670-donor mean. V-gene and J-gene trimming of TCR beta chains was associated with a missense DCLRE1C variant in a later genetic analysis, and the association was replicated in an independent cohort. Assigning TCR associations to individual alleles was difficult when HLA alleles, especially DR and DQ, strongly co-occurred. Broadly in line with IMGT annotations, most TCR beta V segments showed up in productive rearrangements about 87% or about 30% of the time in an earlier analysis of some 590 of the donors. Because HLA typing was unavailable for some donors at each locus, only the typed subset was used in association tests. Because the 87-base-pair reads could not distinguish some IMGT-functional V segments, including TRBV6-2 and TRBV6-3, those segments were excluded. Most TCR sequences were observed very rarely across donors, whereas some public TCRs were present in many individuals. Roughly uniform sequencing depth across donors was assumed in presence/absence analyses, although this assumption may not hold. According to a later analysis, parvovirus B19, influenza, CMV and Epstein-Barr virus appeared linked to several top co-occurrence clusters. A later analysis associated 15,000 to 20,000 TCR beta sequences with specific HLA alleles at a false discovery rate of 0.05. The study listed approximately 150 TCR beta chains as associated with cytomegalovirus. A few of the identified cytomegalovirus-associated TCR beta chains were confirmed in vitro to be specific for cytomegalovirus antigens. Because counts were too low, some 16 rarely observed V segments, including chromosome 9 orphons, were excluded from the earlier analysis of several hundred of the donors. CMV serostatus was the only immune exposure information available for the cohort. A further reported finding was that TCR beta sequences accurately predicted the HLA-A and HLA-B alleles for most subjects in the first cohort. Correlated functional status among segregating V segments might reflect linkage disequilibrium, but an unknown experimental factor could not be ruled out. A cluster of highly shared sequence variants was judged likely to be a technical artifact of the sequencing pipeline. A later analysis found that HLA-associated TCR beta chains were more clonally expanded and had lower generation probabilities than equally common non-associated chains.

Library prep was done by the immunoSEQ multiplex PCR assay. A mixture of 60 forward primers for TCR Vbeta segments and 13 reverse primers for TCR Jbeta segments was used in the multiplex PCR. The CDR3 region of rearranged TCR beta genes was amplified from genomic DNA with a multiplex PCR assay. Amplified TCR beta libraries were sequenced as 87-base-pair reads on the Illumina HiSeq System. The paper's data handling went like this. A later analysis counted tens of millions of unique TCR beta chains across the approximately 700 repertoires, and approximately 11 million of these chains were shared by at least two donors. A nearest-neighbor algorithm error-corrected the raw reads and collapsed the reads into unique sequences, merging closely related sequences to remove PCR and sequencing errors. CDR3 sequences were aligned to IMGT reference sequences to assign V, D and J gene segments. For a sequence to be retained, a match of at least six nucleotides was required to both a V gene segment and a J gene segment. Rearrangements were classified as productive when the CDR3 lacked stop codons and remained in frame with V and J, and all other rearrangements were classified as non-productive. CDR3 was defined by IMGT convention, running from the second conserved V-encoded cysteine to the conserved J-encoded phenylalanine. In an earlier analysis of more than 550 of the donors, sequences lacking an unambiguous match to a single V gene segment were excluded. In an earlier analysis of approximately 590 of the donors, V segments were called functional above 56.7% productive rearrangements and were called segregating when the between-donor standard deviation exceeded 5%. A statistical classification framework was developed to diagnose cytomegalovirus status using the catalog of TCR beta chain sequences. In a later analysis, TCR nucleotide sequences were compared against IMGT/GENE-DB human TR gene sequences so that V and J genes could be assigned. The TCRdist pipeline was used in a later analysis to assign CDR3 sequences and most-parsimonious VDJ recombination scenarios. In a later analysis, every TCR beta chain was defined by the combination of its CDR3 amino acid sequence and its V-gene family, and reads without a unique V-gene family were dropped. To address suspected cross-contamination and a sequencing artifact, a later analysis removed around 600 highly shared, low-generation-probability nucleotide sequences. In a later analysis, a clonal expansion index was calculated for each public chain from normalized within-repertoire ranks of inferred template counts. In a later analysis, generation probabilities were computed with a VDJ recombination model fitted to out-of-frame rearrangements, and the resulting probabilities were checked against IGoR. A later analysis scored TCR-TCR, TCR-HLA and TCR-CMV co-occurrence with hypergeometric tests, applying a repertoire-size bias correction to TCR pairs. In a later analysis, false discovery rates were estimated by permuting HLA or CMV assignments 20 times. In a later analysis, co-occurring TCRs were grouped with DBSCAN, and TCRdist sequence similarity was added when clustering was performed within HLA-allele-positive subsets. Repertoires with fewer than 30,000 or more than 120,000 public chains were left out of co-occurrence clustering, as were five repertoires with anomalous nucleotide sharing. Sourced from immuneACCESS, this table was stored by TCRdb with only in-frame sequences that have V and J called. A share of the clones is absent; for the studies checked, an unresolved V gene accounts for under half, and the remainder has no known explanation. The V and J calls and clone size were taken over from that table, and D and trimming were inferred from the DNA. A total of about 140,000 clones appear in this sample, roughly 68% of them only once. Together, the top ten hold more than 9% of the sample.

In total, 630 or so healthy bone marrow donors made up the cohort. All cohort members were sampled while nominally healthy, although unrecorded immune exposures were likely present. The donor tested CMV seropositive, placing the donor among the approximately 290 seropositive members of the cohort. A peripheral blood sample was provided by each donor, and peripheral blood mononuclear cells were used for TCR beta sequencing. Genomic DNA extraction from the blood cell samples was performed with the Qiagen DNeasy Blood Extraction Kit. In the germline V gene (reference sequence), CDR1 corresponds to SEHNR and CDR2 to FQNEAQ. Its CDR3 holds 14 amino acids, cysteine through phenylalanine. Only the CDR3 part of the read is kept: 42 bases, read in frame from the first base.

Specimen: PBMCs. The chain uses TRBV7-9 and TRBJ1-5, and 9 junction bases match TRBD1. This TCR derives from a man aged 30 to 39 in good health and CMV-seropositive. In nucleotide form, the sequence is TGTTCCAGCAGCGGACAGGGGAGCAATCAGCCCCAGCATTTT. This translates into CSSSGQGSNQPQHF. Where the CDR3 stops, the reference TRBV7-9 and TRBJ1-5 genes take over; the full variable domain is DTGVSQNPRHKITKRGQNVTFRCDPISEHNRLYWYRQTLGQGPEFLTYFQNEAQLEKSRLLSDRFSAERPKGSFSTLEIQRTEQGDSAMYLCSSSGQGSNQPQHFGDGTRLSIL.